One and the same sample provided the 9 T cell receptor beta chains below, sequenced in a study of shared clonotypes between healthy human individuals. Repertoires were generated with immunoSEQ multiplex PCR, while TCRdb's copy carries only in-frame clones and drops some. The repertoire holds about a million clones, with roughly 80% as singletons. Sequenced: memory CD4+ T cells from PBMCs. Subset given: CD45RA-negative fraction. The source of these receptors is a man aged 18 to 35 in good health. Some clones in this sample may be carry-over from other donors' samples.

In the case of this clone: Other DNA sequences within the sample encode an identical CDR3. The chain couples TRBV4-1 to TRBJ1-5, with D unclear. Germline assignment: CDR1 MGHRA and CDR2 YSYEKL. The CDR3 runs to 14 residues. Trimming cost V 3 bases and J 0 bases, with 6 bases left between them. In DNA form, the CDR3 reads TGCGCCAGCAGCCAGGGGAGTAGCAATCAGCCCCAGCATTTT. This translates into CASSQGSSNQPQHF.

The rearrangement uses TRBV10-2 and TRBJ2-3; D is possibly TRBD2 (7 bases). CDR1 is WSHSY, CDR2 SAAADI, per germline. Trimming stripped 4 bases from V and 5 bases from J, with 16 bases between. CDR3 length equals 15 residues. CDR3 DNA: TGCGCCAGCAGTGGGGGGGGGACACCAAGAGATACGCAGTATTTT. Translation gives CASSGGGTPRDTQYF.

The rearrangement links TRBV9 to TRBJ2-1, with D perhaps matching TRBD2 (6 bases). Between the trimmed V and J ends, which lost 4 bases and 6 bases, there was a span of 17 bases. Germline lookup yields CDR1 SGDLS and CDR2 YYNGEE. The CDR3 has 15 residues. The CDR3 DNA is TGTGCCAGCAGCCTAGGACCCGGGGACTCCAATGAGCAGTTCTTC. Encoded protein: CASSLGPGDSNEQFF.

This clone showed up just once. V usage is TRBV9 and J usage is TRBJ2-7, with D possibly being TRBD1 or TRBD2 (5 bases each). Trimming took off 3 bases at V and 0 bases at J, with 16 bases between the two ends. The CDR3 covers 16 residues. Germline lookup yields CDR1 SGDLS and CDR2 YYNGEE. The CDR3 region is CASSEGLGSLSYEQYF. CDR3 nucleotides: TGTGCCAGCAGCGAGGGGCTAGGGAGCCTCTCCTACGAGCAGTACTTC.

The chain employs TRBV11-2 and TRBJ1-4; D is unclear. Germline CDR1 is SGHAT and CDR2 is FQNNGV. This CDR3 region has 13 residues. The V end was cut by 2 bases, the J end by 8 bases, with 9 bases between. CDR3: CASSLSISEKLFF. In DNA form, the CDR3 reads TGTGCCAGCAGCTTAAGTATATCCGAAAAACTGTTTTTT.

This clone was picked up a small number of times. The chain recombines TRBV19 with TRBJ2-2, with 7 bases matching TRBD2. In germline, CDR1 is LNHDA, CDR2 SQIVND (reference sequence). CDR3 length: 14 residues. With V trimmed by 4 bases and J by 7 bases, 6 bases remained unmatched. The CDR3 sequence: CASSTGLENGELFF. The DNA of the CDR3 is TGTGCCAGTAGTACTGGACTAGAAAACGGGGAGCTGTTTTTT. Supplemented by reference TRBV19 and TRBJ2-2, the full variable domain reads DGGITQSPKYLFRKEGQNVTLSCEQNLNHDAMYWYRQDPGQGLRLIYYSQIVNDFQKGDIAEGYSVSREKKESFPLTVTSAQKNPTAFYLCASSTGLENGELFFGEGSRLTVL.

The chain uses TRBV29-1 and TRBJ2-2, with D maybe TRBD1 (6 bases). Per the germline V gene, CDR1 is SQVTM and CDR2 is ANQGSEA. The CDR3 is made up of 14 amino acids. With 4 bases removed from V and 3 bases from J, the gap between germline ends came to 12 bases. The chain's CDR3 is CSVAFSGDTGELFF. CDR3 sequence (DNA): TGCAGCGTTGCGTTCTCAGGGGACACCGGGGAGCTGTTTTTT.

V usage is TRBV28 and J usage is TRBJ2-3; 9 bases map to TRBD1. After removal of 5 bases from V and 6 bases from J, the junction contained 18 bases not matched to a gene. The V gene's germline CDR1 is MDHEN and CDR2 SYDVKM. CDR3 length: 18 amino acids. DNA of the CDR3: TGTGCCAGCAGTACGAACTACAGGGGGCGGGAACAGGATGATACGCAGTATTTT. It yields the protein CASSTNYRGREQDDTQYF. Full variable domain (missing parts from reference TRBV28 and TRBJ2-3): DVKVTQSSRYLVKRTGEKVFLECVQDMDHENMFWYRQDPGLGLRLIYFSYDVKMKEKGDIPEGYSVSREKKERFSLILESASTNQTSMYLCASSTNYRGREQDDTQYFGPGTRLTVL.

In its sample, this clone was seen a few times. The CDR3 sequence: CASSERALGDTQYF. CDR3 in DNA: TGTGCCAGCAGTGAACGAGCGCTTGGGGATACGCAGTATTTT. This chain connects TRBV6-4 to TRBJ2-3, with unresolved D. Trimming cost V 3 bases and J 6 bases, with 13 bases left between them. The CDR3 length is 14 residues. Germline assignment: CDR1 MRHNA and CDR2 SNTAGT.